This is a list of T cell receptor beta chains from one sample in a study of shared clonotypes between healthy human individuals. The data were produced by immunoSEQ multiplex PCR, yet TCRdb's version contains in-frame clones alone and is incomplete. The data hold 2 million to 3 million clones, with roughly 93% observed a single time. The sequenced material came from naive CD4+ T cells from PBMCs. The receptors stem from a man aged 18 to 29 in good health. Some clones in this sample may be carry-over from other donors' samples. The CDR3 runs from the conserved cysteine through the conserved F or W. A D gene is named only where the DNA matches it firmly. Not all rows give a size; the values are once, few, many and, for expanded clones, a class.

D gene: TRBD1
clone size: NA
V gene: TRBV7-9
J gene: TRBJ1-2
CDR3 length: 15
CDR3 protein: CASSPGQGSVYGYTF
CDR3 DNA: TGTGCCAGCAGCCCTGGACAGGGAAGCGTCTATGGCTACACCTTC

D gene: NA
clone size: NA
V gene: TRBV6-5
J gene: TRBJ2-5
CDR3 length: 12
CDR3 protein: CASSSGQETQYF
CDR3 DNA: TGTGCCAGCAGCTCAGGACAAGAGACCCAGTACTTC

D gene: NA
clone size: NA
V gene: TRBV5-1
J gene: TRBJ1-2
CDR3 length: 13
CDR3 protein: CASSFVVNYGYTF
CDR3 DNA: TGCGCCAGCAGCTTCGTTGTAAACTATGGCTACACCTTC

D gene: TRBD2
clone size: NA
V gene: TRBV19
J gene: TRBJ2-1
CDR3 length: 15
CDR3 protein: CASSILAGGLNEQFF
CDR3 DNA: TGTGCCAGTAGTATTCTAGCGGGAGGGTTAAATGAGCAGTTCTTC

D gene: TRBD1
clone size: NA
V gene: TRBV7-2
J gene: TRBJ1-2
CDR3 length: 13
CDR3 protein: CASRPTGGLGYTF
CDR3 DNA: TGTGCCAGCAGACCGACAGGGGGCTTGGGCTACACCTTC

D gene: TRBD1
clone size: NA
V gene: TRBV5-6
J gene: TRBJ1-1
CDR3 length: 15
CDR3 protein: CASSLLGTGRTEAFF
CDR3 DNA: TGTGCCAGCAGCTTGTTGGGGACAGGGAGAACTGAAGCTTTCTTT

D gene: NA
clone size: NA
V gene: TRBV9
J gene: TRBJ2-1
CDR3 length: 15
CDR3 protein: CASSVDGGIYNEQFF
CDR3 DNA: TGTGCCAGCAGCGTCGATGGGGGGATTTACAATGAGCAGTTCTTC

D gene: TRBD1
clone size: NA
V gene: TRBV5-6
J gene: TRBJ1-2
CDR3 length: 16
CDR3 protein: CASSLYAGQGPYGYTF
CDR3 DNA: TGTGCCAGCAGCTTGTATGCGGGACAGGGGCCCTATGGCTACACCTTC

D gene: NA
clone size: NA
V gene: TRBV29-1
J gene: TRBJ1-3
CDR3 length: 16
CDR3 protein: CSVDKLGRGSGNTIYF
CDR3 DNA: TGCAGCGTTGATAAGTTGGGGAGAGGGTCTGGAAACACCATATATTTT

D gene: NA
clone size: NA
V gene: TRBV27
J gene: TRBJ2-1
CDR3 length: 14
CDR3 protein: CASSFSGFYNEQFF
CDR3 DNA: TGTGCCAGCAGTTTTTCGGGATTCTACAATGAGCAGTTCTTC

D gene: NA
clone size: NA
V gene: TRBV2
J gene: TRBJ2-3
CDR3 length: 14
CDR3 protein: CASSSSTGTDTQYF
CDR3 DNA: TGTGCCAGCAGCTCTAGCACCGGCACAGATACGCAGTATTTT

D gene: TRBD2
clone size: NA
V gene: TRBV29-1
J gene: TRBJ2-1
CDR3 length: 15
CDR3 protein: CSVVRLAGGLREQFF
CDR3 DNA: TGCAGCGTTGTGCGACTAGCGGGAGGGCTTAGGGAGCAGTTCTTC

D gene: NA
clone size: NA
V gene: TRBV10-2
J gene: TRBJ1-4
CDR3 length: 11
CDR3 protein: CASSDRRKLFF
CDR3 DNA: TGCGCCAGCAGTGACAGGAGAAAACTGTTTTTT

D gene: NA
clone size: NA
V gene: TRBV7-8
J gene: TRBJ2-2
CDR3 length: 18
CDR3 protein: CASSLSHASAMGFGELFF
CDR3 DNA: TGTGCCAGCAGCTTAAGTCATGCGTCTGCCATGGGGTTCGGGGAGCTGTTTTTT

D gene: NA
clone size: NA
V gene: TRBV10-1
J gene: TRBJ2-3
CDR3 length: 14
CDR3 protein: CASSGPIPRDTQYF
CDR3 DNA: TGCGCCAGCAGCGGGCCTATACCAAGGGATACGCAGTATTTT

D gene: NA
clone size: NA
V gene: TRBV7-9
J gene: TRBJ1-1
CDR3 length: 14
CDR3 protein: CASSLDGVNTEAFF
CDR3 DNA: TGTGCCAGCAGCTTAGACGGGGTGAACACTGAAGCTTTCTTT

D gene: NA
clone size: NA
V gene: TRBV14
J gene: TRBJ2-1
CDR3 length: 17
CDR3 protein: CASSQEIWFSSYNEQFF
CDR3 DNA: TGTGCCAGCAGCCAAGAGATCTGGTTCAGCTCCTACAATGAGCAGTTCTTC

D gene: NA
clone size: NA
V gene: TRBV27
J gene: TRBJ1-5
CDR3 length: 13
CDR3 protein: CASSFSSNQPQHF
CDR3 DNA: TGTGCCAGCAGTTTTAGTAGCAATCAGCCCCAGCATTTT

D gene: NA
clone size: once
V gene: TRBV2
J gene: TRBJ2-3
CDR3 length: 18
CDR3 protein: CASSEAPTDRASTDTQYF
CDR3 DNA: TGTGCCAGCAGTGAAGCGCCAACCGACCGAGCTAGCACAGATACGCAGTATTTT

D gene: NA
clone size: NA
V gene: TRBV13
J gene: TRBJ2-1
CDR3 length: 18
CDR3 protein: CASSFALGRTVSYNEQFF
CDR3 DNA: TGTGCCAGCAGCTTTGCCCTCGGTCGGACAGTTTCCTACAATGAGCAGTTCTTC

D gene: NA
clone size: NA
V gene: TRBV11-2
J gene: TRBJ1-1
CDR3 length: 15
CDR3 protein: CASSSYRDRNTEAFF
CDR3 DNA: TGTGCCAGCAGCTCTTACCGCGACAGGAACACTGAAGCTTTCTTT

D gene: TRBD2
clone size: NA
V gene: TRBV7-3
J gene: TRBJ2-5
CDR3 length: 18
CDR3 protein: CASSSGRTSGGHGQTQYF
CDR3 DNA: TGTGCCAGCAGCTCGGGCCGGACTAGCGGGGGCCATGGTCAGACCCAGTACTTC

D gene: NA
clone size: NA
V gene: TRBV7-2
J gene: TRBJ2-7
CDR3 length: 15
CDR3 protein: CASSIDGFQIYEQYF
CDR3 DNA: TGTGCCAGCAGCATAGACGGGTTTCAGATCTACGAGCAGTACTTC

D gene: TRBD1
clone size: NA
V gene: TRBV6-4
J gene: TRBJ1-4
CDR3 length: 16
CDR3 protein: CASKRTGNATNEKLFF
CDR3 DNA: TGTGCCAGCAAGAGGACAGGAAATGCAACTAATGAAAAACTGTTTTTT

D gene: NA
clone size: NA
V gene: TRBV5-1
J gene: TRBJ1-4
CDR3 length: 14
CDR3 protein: CASRVWTAGEKLFF
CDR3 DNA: TGCGCCAGCAGAGTCTGGACGGCGGGTGAAAAACTGTTTTTT

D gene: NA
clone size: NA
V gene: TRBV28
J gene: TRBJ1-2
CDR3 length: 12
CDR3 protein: CASSGENYGYTF
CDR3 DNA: TGTGCCAGCAGTGGGGAGAACTATGGCTACACCTTC

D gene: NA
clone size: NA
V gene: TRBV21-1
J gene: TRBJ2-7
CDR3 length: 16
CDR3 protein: CASSKERDKSSYEQYF
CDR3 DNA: TGTGCCAGCAGCAAAGAACGGGACAAGAGCTCCTACGAGCAGTACTTC

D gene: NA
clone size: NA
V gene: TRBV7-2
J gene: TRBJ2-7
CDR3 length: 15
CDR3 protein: CASSLNRGGGYEQYF
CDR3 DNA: TGTGCCAGCAGCTTAAACCGTGGAGGGGGATACGAGCAGTACTTC

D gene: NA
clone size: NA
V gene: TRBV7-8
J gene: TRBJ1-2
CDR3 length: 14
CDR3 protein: CASSPAGQGYGYTF
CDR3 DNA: TGTGCCAGCAGCCCCGCGGGGCAGGGTTATGGCTACACCTTC

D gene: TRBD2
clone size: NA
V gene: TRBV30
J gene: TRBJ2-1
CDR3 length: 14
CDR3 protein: CAWRGLAAFGEQFF
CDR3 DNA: TGTGCCTGGAGGGGACTAGCGGCCTTCGGTGAGCAGTTCTTC

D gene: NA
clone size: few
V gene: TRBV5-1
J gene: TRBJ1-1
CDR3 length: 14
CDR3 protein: CASSLAGTITEAFF
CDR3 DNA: TGCGCCAGCAGCTTGGCTGGTACGATCACTGAAGCTTTCTTT

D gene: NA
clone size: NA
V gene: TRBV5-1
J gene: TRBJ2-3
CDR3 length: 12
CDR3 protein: CASSSSTDTQYF
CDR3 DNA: TGCGCCAGCAGCTCGAGCACAGATACGCAGTATTTT

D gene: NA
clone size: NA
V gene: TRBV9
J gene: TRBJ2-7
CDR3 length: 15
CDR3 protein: CASSVGWEFTHEQYF
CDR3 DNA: TGTGCCAGCAGCGTAGGGTGGGAGTTCACCCACGAGCAGTACTTC

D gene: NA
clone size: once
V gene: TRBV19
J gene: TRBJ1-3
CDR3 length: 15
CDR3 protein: CASSSRQRSGNTIYF
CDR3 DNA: TGTGCCAGTAGTTCCCGACAGCGCTCTGGAAACACCATATATTTT

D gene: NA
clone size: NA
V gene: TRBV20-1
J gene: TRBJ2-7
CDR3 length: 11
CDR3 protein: CSARDRDEQYF
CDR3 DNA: TGCAGTGCTAGAGACAGGGACGAGCAGTACTTC

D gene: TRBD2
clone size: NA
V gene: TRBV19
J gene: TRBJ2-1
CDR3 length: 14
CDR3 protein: CATSRLAGVNEQFF
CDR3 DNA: TGTGCCACATCTCGGCTAGCGGGAGTAAATGAGCAGTTCTTC

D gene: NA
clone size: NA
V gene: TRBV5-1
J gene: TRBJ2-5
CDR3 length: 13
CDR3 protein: CASTPGAEETQYF
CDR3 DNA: TGCGCCAGCACCCCGGGGGCGGAAGAGACCCAGTACTTC

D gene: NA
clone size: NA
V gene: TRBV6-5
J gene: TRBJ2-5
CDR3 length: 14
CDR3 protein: CASSPGRRRETQYF
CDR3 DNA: TGTGCCAGCAGTCCAGGACGGCGGAGAGAGACCCAGTACTTC

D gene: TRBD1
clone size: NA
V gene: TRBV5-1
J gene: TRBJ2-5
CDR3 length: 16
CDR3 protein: CASSLPPGQTQETQYF
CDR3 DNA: TGCGCCAGCAGCTTACCTCCGGGACAGACTCAAGAGACCCAGTACTTC

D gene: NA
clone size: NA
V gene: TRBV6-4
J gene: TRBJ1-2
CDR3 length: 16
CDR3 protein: CASSARAGGPNYGYTF
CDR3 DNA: TGTGCCAGCAGTGCGCGTGCGGGAGGGCCTAACTATGGCTACACCTTC

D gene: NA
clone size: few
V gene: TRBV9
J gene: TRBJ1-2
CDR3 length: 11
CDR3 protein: CASRRGYGYTF
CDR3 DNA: TGTGCCAGCAGGAGAGGCTATGGCTACACCTTC

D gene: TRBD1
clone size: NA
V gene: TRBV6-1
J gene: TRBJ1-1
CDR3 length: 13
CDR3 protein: CAIEGQLNTEAFF
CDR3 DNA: TGTGCCATCGAGGGACAGTTGAACACTGAAGCTTTCTTT

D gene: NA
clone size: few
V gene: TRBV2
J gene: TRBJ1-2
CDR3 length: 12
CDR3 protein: CASSVALAGYTF
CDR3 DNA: TGTGCCAGCAGTGTGGCGCTAGCGGGCTACACCTTC

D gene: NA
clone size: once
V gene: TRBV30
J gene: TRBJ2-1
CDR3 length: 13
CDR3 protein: CAWGLGVGNEQFF
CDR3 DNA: TGTGCCTGGGGCTTGGGAGTAGGTAATGAGCAGTTCTTC

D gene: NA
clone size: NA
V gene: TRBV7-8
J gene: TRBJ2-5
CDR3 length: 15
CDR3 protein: CASSHSNRNQETQYF
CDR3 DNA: TGTGCCAGCAGCCACAGTAACAGGAACCAAGAGACCCAGTACTTC

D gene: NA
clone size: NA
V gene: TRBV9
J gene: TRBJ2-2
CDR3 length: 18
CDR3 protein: CASSVMPGGGKNTGELFF
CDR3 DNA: TGTGCCAGCAGCGTAATGCCGGGGGGCGGGAAGAACACCGGGGAGCTGTTTTTT

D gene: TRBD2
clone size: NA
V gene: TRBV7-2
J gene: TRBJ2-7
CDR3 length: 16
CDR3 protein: CASSLFGRGAVREQYF
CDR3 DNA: TGTGCCAGCAGCTTATTTGGGAGGGGCGCGGTGCGCGAGCAGTACTTC

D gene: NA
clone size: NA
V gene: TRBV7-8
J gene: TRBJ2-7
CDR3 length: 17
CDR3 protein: CASSLGKSQRATYEQYF
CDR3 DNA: TGTGCCAGCAGCTTAGGCAAGTCCCAGCGGGCTACCTACGAGCAGTACTTC

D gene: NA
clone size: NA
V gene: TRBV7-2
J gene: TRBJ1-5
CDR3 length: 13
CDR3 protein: CASSLTSNQPQHF
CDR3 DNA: TGTGCCAGCAGCTTAACCAGCAATCAGCCCCAGCATTTT

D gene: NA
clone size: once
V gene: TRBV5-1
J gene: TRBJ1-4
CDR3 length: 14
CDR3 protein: CASSPGDANEKLFF
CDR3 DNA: TGCGCCAGCAGCCCGGGGGACGCTAATGAAAAACTGTTTTTT

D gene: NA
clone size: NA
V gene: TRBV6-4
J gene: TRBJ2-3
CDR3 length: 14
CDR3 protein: CASSDTGRADTQYF
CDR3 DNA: TGTGCCAGCAGTGACACCGGACGGGCAGATACGCAGTATTTT

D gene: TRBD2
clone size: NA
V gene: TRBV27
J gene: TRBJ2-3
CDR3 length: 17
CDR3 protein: CASSLSFSGRAVDTQYF
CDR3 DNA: TGTGCCAGCAGTTTATCGTTTAGCGGGAGGGCCGTGGATACGCAGTATTTT

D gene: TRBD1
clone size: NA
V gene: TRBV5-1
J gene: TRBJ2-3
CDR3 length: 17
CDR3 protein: CASSLTMTGGATDTQYF
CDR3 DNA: TGCGCCAGCAGCTTGACCATGACAGGGGGCGCAACAGATACGCAGTATTTT

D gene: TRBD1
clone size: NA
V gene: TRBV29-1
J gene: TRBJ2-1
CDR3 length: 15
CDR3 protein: CSVRKGGTGDNEQFF
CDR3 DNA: TGCAGCGTAAGGAAGGGTGGGACAGGGGACAATGAGCAGTTCTTC